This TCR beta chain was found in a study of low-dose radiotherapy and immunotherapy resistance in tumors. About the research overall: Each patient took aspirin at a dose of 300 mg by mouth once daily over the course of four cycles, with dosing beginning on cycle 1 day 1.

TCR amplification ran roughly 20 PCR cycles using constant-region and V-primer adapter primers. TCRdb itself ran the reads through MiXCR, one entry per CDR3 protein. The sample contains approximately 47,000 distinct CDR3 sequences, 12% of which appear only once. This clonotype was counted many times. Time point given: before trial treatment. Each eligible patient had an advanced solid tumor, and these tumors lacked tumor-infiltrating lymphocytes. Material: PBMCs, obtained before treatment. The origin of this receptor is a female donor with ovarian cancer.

The CDR3 is CASSPPTGGNTIYF. The CDR3 bases are TGTGCCAGCTCACCACCGACAGGGGGAAACACCATATATTTT. V and J are TRBV18 and TRBJ1-3; 7 bases agree with TRBD1. This CDR3 has 14 residues. CDR1 is KGHSH, CDR2 LQKENI, per germline. V lost 0 bases and J lost 4; bases outside the gene matches: 0.